This T cell receptor (beta chain) was sequenced in a study of blood T cell repertoires in COVID-19. About the study: Material from acute and convalescent COVID-19 was sourced from the United States, Italy and Spain. Nucleic acid was either cDNA or gDNA, and it came from T cells, B-cell-depleted T cells, or PBMCs.

TCRdb's table, derived via immunoSEQ multiplex PCR, lists solely in-frame clones and lacks some. The sample shows about 260,000 clones, about nine tenths of them seen only once. The CDR3 runs to 18 residues. Germline V gene lookup returns CDR1 SGHNT and CDR2 YYREEE (reference sequence). The trim removed 0 bases at V and 3 bases at J, leaving 12 bases unmatched. Sequencing was done on a sample of peripheral blood. The TCR was taken from a woman aged 40-49 years who had recovered from COVID-19. The V gene is TRBV5-4, the J gene TRBJ2-3; the match to TRBD1 covers 8 bases. CDR3 nucleotide sequence: TGTGCCAGCAGCTTGGTTGTCGGGACAGGCGGCCGAACAGATACGCAGTATTTT. Its protein is CASSLVVGTGGRTDTQYF.